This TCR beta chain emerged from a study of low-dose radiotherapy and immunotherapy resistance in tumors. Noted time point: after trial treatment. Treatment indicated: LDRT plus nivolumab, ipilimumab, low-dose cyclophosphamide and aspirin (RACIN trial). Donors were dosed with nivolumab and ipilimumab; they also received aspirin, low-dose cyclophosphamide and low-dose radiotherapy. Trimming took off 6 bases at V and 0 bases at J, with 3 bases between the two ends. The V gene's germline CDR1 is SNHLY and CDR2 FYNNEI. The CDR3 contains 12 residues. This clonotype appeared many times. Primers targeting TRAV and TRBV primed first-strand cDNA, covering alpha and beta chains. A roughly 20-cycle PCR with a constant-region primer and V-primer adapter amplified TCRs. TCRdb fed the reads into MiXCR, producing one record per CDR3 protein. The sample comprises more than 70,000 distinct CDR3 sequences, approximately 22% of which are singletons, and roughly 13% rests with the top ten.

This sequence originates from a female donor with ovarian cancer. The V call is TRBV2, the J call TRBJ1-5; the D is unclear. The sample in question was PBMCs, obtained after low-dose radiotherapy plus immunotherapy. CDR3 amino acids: CASSTSNQPQHF. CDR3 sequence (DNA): TGTGCCAGCAGCACTAGCAATCAGCCCCAGCATTTT. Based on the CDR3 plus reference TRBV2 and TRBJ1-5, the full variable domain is EPEVTQTPSHQVTQMGQEVILRCVPISNHLYFYWYRQILGQKVEFLVSFYNNEISEKSEIFDDQFSVERPDGSNFTLKIRSTKLEDSAMYFCASSTSNQPQHFGDGTRLSIL.